This T cell receptor beta chain is from a study of technical replicates of blood from four donors (dated 2017 in TCRdb). Receptor amplification or capture employed the immunoSEQ multiplex PCR assay. TCRdb obtained this table from immuneACCESS and retained in-frame rearrangements with V and J assigned. These tables miss some clones; where compared with another copy, unresolved V genes account for less than half of the shortfall, and the remainder is unexplained. The sample profile shows around 79,000 clones; roughly 94% of them were found once. The ten largest make up roughly 0.26% of the sample. V loses 5 bases, J loses 5 bases, and the germline ends lie 11 bases apart. The CDR3 has 13 amino acids, counting the end cysteine and phenylalanine. Just the 39-base CDR3 DNA is kept, in frame starting at base 1. As encoded in the germline V gene (reference sequence), CDR1 is LNHDA while CDR2 is SQIVND. A note on this clone: Its antigen remains unidentified. Per-base qualities were not stored, and no clone one base away is much larger.

This TCR came from a human donor in good health. The sequenced sample was T cells isolated from PBMCs. The chain couples TRBV19 to TRBJ2-3; TRBD2 is a possible D gene, resting on 5 matching bases. The CDR3 loop reads CASSVSRGDTQYF. The nucleotide sequence reads TGTGCCAGTAGTGTATCCCGGGGAGATACGCAGTATTTT.